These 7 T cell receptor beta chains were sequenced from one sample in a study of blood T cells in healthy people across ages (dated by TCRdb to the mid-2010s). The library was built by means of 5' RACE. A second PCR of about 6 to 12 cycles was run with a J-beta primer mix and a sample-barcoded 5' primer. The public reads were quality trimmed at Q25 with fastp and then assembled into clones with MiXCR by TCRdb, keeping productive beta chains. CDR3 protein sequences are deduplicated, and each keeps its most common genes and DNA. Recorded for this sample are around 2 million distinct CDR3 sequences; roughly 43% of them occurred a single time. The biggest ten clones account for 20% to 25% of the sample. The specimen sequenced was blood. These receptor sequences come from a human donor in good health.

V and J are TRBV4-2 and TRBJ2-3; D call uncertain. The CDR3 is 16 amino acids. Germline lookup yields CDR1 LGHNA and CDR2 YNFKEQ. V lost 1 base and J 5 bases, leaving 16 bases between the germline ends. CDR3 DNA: TGTGCCAGCAGCCAAGGGTCGGGCGTCTATGGAGATACGCAGTATTTT. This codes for CASSQGSGVYGDTQYF.

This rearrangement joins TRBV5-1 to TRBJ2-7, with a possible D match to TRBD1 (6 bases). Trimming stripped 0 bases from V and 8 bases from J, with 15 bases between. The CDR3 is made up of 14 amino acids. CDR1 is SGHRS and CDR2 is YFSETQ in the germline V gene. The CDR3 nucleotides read TGCGCCAGCAGCTTGGACAGGGCCCTGACGAAGCAGTACTTC. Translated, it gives CASSLDRALTKQYF.

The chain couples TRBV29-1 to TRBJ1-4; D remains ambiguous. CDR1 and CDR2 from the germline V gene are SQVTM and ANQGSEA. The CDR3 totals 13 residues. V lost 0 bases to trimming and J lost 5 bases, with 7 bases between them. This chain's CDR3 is CSVEDRENEKLFF. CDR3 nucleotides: TGCAGCGTTGAAGACAGAGAAAATGAAAAACTGTTTTTT.

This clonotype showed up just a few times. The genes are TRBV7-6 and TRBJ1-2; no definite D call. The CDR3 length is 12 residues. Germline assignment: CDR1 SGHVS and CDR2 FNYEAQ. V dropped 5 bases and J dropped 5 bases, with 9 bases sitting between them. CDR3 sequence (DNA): TGTGCCAGCAGCATGGCCTCATATGGCTACACCTTC. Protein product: CASSMASYGYTF.

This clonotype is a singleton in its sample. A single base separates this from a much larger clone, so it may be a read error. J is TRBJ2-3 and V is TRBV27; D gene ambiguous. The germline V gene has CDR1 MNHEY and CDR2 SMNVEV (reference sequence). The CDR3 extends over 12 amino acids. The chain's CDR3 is CARSPFTDTQYF. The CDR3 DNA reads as TGTGCCCGCAGTCCGTTCACAGATACGCAGTATTTT.

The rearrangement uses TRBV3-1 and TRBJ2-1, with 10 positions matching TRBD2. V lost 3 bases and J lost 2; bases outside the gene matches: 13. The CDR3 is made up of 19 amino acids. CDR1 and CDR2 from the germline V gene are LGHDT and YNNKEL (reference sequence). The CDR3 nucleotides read TGTGCCAGCAGCCACCCAACGAGGGGACTAGCGTATACCTACAATGAGCAGTTCTTC. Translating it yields CASSHPTRGLAYTYNEQFF.

CDR3 protein: CASNIGPSYEQYF. As DNA, the CDR3 is TGTGCCAGCAACATCGGCCCTTCCTACGAGCAGTACTTC. The chain is built from TRBV13 and TRBJ2-5, with unresolved D. The J call is doubtful: the DNA matches TRBJ2-7 better. Germline values: CDR1 PRHDT, CDR2 FYEKMQ (reference sequence). The CDR3 contains 13 residues.